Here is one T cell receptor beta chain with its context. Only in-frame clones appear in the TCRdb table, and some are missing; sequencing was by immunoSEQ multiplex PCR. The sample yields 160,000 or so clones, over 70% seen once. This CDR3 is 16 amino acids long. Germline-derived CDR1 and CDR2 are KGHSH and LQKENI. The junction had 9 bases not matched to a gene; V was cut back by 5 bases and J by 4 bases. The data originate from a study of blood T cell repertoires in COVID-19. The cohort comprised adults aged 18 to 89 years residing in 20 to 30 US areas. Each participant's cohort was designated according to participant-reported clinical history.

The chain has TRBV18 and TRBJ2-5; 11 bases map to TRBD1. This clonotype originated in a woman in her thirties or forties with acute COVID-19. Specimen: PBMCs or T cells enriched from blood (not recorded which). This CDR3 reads CASSSSRTGGGETQYF. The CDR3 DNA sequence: TGTGCCAGCTCATCAAGTAGGACAGGGGGCGGAGAGACCCAGTACTTC.